Included here is one TCR beta chain sequence, with context. What it binds is unknown. The record originates from a study of blood T cells in healthy people across ages. Study-level findings and limits: Comparison with aged donors showed that long-lived donors had more naive CD4+ cells and higher diversity. Per million T cells, TCR beta diversity dropped about linearly as age rose.

A second PCR, run for roughly 7 to 12 cycles, used a sample-barcoded 5' primer plus a J-beta primer mix. Every sample gave at least 3 million paired-end reads containing CDR3. A single record per CDR3 protein comes from TCRdb applying MiXCR to the 5' RACE reads. The sample contains 800,000 or so distinct CDR3 sequences, around two thirds of which appear only once. No fewer than 5.5 micrograms of total RNA were isolated from every sample. The length of the CDR3 is 15 residues. V was clipped by 3 bases and J by 2 bases; unmatched bases: 2. Per the germline V gene, CDR1 is MNHEY and CDR2 is SMNVEV (reference sequence).

The V call is TRBV27, the J call TRBJ2-1; 9 nucleotides match TRBD1. Sequencing was carried out using blood. The TCR originated in a man between 25 and 39 years old in good health. This CDR3 reads CASSLWDRAYNEQFF. Here the CDR3 DNA reads TGTGCCAGCAGTTTGTGGGACAGGGCCTACAATGAGCAGTTCTTC.